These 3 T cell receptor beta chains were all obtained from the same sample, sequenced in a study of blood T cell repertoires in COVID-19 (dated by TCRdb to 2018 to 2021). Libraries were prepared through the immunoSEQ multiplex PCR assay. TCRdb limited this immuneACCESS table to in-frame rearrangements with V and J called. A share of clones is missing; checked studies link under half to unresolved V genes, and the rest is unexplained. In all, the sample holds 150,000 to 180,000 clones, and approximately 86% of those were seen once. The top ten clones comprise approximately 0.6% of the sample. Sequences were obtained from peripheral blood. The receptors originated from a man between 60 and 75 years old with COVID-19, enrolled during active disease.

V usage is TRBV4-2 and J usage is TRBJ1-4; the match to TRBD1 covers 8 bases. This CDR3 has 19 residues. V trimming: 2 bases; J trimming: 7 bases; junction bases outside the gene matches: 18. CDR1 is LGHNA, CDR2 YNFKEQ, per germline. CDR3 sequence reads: CASSQFPGTGDFEGEKLFF. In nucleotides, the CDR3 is TGTGCCAGCAGCCAATTTCCCGGGACAGGAGATTTCGAAGGTGAAAAACTGTTTTTT.

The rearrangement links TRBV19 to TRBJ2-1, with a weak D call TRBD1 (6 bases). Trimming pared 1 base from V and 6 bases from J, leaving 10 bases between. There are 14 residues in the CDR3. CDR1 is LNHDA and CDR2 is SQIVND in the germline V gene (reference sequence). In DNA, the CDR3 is TGTGCCAGTAGTATAGTGCCAGGGGTCAATGAGCAGTTCTTC. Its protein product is CASSIVPGVNEQFF.

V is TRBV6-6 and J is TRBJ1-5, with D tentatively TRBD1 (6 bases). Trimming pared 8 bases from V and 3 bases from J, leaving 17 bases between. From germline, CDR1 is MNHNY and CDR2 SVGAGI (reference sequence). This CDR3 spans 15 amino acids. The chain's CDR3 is CASYDRTESNQPQHF. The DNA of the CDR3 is TGTGCCAGCTACGACAGGACGGAATCCAATCAGCCCCAGCATTTT.